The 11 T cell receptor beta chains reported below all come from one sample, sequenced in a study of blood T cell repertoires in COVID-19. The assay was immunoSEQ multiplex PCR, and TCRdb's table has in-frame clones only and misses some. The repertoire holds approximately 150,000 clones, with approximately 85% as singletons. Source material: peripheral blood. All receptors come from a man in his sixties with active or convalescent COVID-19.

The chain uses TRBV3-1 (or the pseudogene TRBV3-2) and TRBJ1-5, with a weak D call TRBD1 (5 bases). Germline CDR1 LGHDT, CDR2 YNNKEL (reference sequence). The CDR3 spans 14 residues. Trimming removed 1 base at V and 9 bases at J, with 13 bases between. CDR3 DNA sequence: TGTGCCAGCAGCCAAGGACCTCAGGGTTCGCCCCAGCATTTT. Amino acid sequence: CASSQGPQGSPQHF.

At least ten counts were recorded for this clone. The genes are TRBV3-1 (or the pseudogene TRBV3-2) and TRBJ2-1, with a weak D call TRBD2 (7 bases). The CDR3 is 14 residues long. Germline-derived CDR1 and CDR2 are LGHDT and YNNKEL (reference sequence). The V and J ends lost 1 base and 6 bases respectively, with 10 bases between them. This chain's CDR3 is CASSQAGGGNEQFF. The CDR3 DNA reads TGTGCCAGCAGCCAAGCGGGGGGCGGCAATGAGCAGTTCTTC.

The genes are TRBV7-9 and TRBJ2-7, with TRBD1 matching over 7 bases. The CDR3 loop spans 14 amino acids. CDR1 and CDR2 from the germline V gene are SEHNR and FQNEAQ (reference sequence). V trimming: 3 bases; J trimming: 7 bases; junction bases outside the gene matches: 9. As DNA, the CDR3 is TGTGCCAGCAGCTTCCTCAATCAGGGGGAGGAGCAGTACTTC. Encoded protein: CASSFLNQGEEQYF.

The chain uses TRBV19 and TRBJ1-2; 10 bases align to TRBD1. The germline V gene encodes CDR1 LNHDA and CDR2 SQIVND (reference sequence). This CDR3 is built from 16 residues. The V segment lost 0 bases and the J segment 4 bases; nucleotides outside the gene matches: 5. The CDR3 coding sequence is TGTGCCAGTAGTATAGAGGGACAGGGGTTGGCCTATGGCTACACCTTC. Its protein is CASSIEGQGLAYGYTF.

CDR3 sequence reads: CASSGTGGYNEQFF. CDR3 nucleotide sequence: TGTGCCAGCAGCGGGACAGGGGGTTACAATGAGCAGTTCTTC. This chain connects TRBV2 to TRBJ2-1; TRBD1 matches at 11 bases. The germline gives CDR1 SNHLY, CDR2 FYNNEI. The J segment lost 4 bases and the V segment lost 6 bases, leaving 2 bases of the junction unmatched. CDR3 length: 14 amino acids.

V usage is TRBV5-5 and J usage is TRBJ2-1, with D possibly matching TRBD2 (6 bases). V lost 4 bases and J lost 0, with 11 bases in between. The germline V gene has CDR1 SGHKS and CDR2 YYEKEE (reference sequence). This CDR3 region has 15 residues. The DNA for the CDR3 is TGTGCCAGCAGCCAGCTAGCGAGCTCCTACAATGAGCAGTTCTTC. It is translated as CASSQLASSYNEQFF.

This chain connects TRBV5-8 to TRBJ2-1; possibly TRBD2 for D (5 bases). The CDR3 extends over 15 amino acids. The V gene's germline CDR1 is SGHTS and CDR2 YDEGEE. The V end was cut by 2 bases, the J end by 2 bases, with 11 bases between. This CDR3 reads CASSLGASPYNEQFF. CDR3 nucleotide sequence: TGTGCCAGCAGCTTAGGCGCTAGCCCCTACAATGAGCAGTTCTTC.

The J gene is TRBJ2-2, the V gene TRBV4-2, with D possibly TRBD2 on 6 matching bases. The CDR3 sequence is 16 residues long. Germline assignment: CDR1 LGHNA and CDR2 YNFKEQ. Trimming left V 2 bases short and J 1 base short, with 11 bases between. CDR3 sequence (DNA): TGTGCCAGCAGCCAAAAACGGGGGTGGAACACCGGGGAGCTGTTTTTT. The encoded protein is CASSQKRGWNTGELFF.

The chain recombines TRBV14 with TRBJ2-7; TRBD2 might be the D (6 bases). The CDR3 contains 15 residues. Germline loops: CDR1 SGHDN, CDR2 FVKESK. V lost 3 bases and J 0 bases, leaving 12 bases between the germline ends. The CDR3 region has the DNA TGTGCCAGCAGCCAGTTCCGGGGGAGCTCCTACGAGCAGTACTTC. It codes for CASSQFRGSSYEQYF.

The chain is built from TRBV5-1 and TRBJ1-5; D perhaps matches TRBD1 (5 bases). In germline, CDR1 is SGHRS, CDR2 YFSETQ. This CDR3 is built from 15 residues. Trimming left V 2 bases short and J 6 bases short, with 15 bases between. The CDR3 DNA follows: TGCGCCAGCAGCTTTGATGGGGGGGTTGCTCAGCCCCAGCATTTT. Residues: CASSFDGGVAQPQHF.

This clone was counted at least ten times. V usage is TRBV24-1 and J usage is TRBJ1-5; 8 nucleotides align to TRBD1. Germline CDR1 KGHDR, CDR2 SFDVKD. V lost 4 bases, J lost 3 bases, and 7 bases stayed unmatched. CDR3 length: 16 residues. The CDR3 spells CATSESGTGHNQPQHF. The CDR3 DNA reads TGTGCCACCAGTGAATCCGGGACAGGTCACAATCAGCCCCAGCATTTT.